This TCR beta chain was captured in a study of T cells of healthy individuals. This CDR3 spans 18 amino acids. J lost 2 bases, V lost 1 base, and 4 bases had no gene match. Looked up from germline, CDR1 is SGDLS and CDR2 is YYNGEE. TCRdb reanalysed the 5' RACE reads using MiXCR and keeps one entry per CDR3 protein. The repertoire includes approximately 100,000 distinct CDR3 sequences, approximately 18% of them detected once, and 6.2% sits in the top ten. The origin of this receptor is a human donor in good health. The rearrangement links TRBV9 to TRBJ2-3; 16 positions match TRBD2. The CDR3 DNA is TGTGCCAGCAGCGTATGGGGACTAGCGGGGGGGCCCACAGATACGCAGTATTTT. It specifies CASSVWGLAGGPTDTQYF.